The sequence of this T cell receptor beta chain was determined in a study of shared clonotypes between healthy human individuals. Overall study: The donor pool was made up of two women and three men aged 18 to 49.

Regarding this clone: Its antigen is not known.

The germline gives CDR1 MDHEN, CDR2 SYDVKM. The CDR3 runs to 15 residues. V trimming: 6 bases; J trimming: 9 bases; junction bases outside the gene matches: 7. Study observations and caveats: Investigators collected only blood, and repertoires in tissues likely differ.

This was a deep-level run. Clones were sequenced by immunoSEQ multiplex PCR, and TCRdb holds only the in-frame ones, with some missing. This table has some 470,000 clones, approximately 80% appearing once. The TCR originated in a woman aged 35 to 49 in good health. Some clones in this sample may be carry-over from other donors' samples. The chain uses TRBV28 and TRBJ2-1; 14 positions match TRBD2. Sequencing used PBMCs. CDR3 coding DNA: TGTGCCAGCAGCCAAGGGACTAGCGGGAGATCTGAGCAGTTCTTC. This codes for CASSQGTSGRSEQFF.